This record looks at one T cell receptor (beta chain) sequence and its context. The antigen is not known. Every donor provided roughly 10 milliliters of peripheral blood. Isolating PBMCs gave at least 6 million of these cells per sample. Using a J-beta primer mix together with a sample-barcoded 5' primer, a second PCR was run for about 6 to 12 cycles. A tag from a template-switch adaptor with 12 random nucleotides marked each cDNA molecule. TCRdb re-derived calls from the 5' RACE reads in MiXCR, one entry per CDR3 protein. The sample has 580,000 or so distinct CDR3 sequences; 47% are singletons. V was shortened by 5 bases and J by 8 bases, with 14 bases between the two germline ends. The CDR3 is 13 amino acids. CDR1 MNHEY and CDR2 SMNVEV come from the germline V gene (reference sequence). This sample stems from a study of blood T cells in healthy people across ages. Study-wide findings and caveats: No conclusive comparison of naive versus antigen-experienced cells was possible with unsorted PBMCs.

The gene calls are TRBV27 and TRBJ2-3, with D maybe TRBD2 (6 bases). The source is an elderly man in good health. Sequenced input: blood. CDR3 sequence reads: CASSLTRRATQYF. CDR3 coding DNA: TGTGCCAGCAGTCTGACTAGGAGGGCTACGCAGTATTTT.